The 16 T cell receptor beta chains below were found in one sample sequenced in a study of shared clonotypes between healthy human individuals. Assay used: immunoSEQ multiplex PCR; TCRdb lists only in-frame clones, some missing. Here the sample spans 450,000 to 600,000 clones, 79% being singletons. Sequencing was done on a sample of PBMCs. The receptors were sampled from a woman between 40 and 55 years old in good health. Some clones in this sample may be carry-over from other donors' samples.

The chain couples TRBV6-5 to TRBJ2-7; TRBD1 is a possible D gene (5 bases). Germline V CDR1 and CDR2: MNHEY, SVGAGI. V dropped 6 bases and J dropped 5 bases, with 14 bases sitting between them. This CDR3 has 13 amino acids. The DNA for the CDR3 is TGTGCCAGCAGCCCTTCCCCAGGGAACGAGCAGTACTTC. This translates into CASSPSPGNEQYF.

This clone occurred a few times. The chain carries TRBV6-6 and TRBJ2-7; 8 bases map to TRBD1. Germline CDR1 reads MNHNY; CDR2 reads SVGAGI (reference sequence). Trimming removed 8 bases from V and 6 bases from J; junction bases left unmatched: 9. The length of the CDR3 is 13 residues. The CDR3 sequence: CASFGQGASEQYF. CDR3 nucleotide sequence: TGTGCCAGCTTCGGGCAGGGGGCGTCCGAGCAGTACTTC.

V and J are TRBV6-5 and TRBJ2-2; 7 bases are shared with TRBD1. The CDR3 has 15 amino acids. Germline loops: CDR1 MNHEY, CDR2 SVGAGI. The trim removed 6 bases at V and 0 bases at J, leaving 4 bases unmatched. CDR3 nucleotide sequence: TGTGCCAGCAGGACGGGGACAGCGAACACCGGGGAGCTGTTTTTT. This translates into CASRTGTANTGELFF.

The chain uses TRBV10-2 and TRBJ2-1, with 9 bases that match TRBD2. J was trimmed by 6 bases and V by 6 bases; bases with no gene match: 9. The CDR3 consists of 15 residues. Germline V gene sequence: CDR1 WSHSY, CDR2 SAAADI. CDR3 residues: CASRGMREGLNEQFF. CDR3 bases: TGCGCCAGCAGGGGGATGCGGGAGGGCCTCAATGAGCAGTTCTTC.

V usage is TRBV25-1 and J usage is TRBJ2-5; D possibly corresponds to TRBD1 (7 bases). The J call may be incorrect, as the DNA end agrees better with TRBJ2-7. This CDR3 contains 13 residues. CDR1 and CDR2 from the germline V gene are MGHDK and SYGVNS. The CDR3 here is CASSPGGSNEQYF. CDR3 DNA: TGTGCCAGCAGTCCAGGGGGGTCGAACGAGCAGTACTTC.

V is TRBV11-2 and J is TRBJ1-1; D uncertain. The CDR3 is made up of 16 amino acids. Germline V gene data show CDR1 as SGHAT and CDR2 as FQNNGV. Trimming shortened V by 0 bases and J by 1 base, and 12 bases separated the two germline ends. The chain's CDR3 is CASSLDGRARNTEAFF. The CDR3 DNA reads as TGTGCCAGCAGCTTAGATGGGCGGGCACGGAACACTGAAGCTTTCTTT.

About this clone: This likely comes from a read error, as the CDR3 has no conserved phenylalanine or tryptophan at its end. The J gene is TRBJ1-1, the V gene TRBV18, with D unclear. The CDR3 is made up of 17 amino acids. V lost 2 bases, J lost 1 base, and 17 bases lay in between. Germline V gene data show CDR1 as KGHSH and CDR2 as LQKENI. The CDR3 region is CASSPSLSRQPNTEAFS. Written as DNA, the CDR3 is TGTGCCAGCTCACCATCACTAAGCCGGCAGCCGAACACTGAAGCTTTCTCT.

The rearrangement joins TRBV7-9 to TRBJ1-5; D unclear. Trimming took off 6 bases at V and 5 bases at J, with 8 bases between the two ends. CDR1 and CDR2 (germline): SEHNR, FQNEAQ (reference sequence). The CDR3 spans 12 residues. The CDR3: CASSITDQPQHF. As DNA, the CDR3 is TGTGCCAGCAGTATTACAGATCAGCCCCAGCATTTT. Supplemented by reference TRBV7-9 and TRBJ1-5, the full variable domain reads DTGVSQNPRHKITKRGQNVTFRCDPISEHNRLYWYRQTLGQGPEFLTYFQNEAQLEKSRLLSDRFSAERPKGSFSTLEIQRTEQGDSAMYLCASSITDQPQHFGDGTRLSIL.

This clone was observed a handful of times. The chain joins TRBV5-4 to TRBJ2-5, with D perhaps TRBD1 or TRBD2 (6 bases each). Near its end, the DNA agrees better with TRBJ2-7, so the J call may be wrong. Germline CDR1 is SGHNT and CDR2 is YYREEE (reference sequence). This CDR3 contains 13 residues. The CDR3 nucleotides are TGTGCCAGCAGCTTTGGGGGGCTGGGCGAGCAGTACTTC. Amino acids: CASSFGGLGEQYF.

This clone was seen a handful of times. An end of the junction differs from the germline gene, which may be a read error. J is TRBJ2-7 and V is TRBV5-1, with TRBD2 matching over 7 bases. Germline CDR1 reads SGHRS; CDR2 reads YFSETQ. CDR3 size: 15 residues. CDR3 nucleotide sequence: TGCGCCAGCAGCTTGGGACCTAGCGGTATGTACGATCAGTACTTC. Protein product: CASSLGPSGMYDQYF.

This clone has ten or more counts. CDR3 sequence reads: CASSILPDNTGELFF. The CDR3 DNA reads as TGTGCCAGTAGTATACTGCCGGATAACACCGGGGAGCTGTTTTTT. This chain links TRBV19 with TRBJ2-2; the D is unclear. CDR1 is LNHDA and CDR2 is SQIVND in the germline V gene (reference sequence). Trimming removed 2 bases from V and 2 bases from J, with 9 bases in between. The length of the CDR3 is 15 residues.

The rearrangement uses TRBV30 and TRBJ2-7; 7 bases align to TRBD2. Germline CDR1 and CDR2: GTSNPN and SVGIG (reference sequence). CDR3 length: 15 amino acids. The junction had 10 bases not matched to a gene; V was cut back by 0 bases and J by 5 bases. In DNA, the CDR3 is TGTGCCTGGAGTGTACTTATCGGGGAGGGCCACGAGCAGTACTTC. Translation gives CAWSVLIGEGHEQYF.

The rearrangement uses TRBV28 and TRBJ2-5; either TRBD1 or TRBD2 may fit D (5 bases each). The CDR3 runs to 14 residues. The V and J ends lost 5 bases and 7 bases respectively, with 17 bases between them. The germline CDR1 and CDR2 sequences are MDHEN and SYDVKM. The CDR3 nucleotides read TGTGCCAGCAGTACCGGGACCTTGTATGGGACCCAGTACTTC. Its translation is CASSTGTLYGTQYF.

Many counts were recorded for this clone. CDR3 in amino acids: CASSYNPGTGEETQYF. CDR3 nucleotides: TGCGCCAGCAGCTACAATCCCGGGACAGGAGAAGAGACCCAGTACTTC. The chain carries TRBV5-1 and TRBJ2-5; 8 positions match TRBD1. The CDR3 is made up of 16 amino acids. V lost 3 bases and J lost 3; bases outside the gene matches: 10. From germline, CDR1 is SGHRS and CDR2 YFSETQ. The complete variable domain, with remaining parts taken from reference TRBV5-1 and TRBJ2-5, reads KAGVTQTPRYLIKTRGQQVTLSCSPISGHRSVSWYQQTPGQGLQFLFEYFSETQRNKGNFPGRFSGRQFSNSRSEMNVSTLELGDSALYLCASSYNPGTGEETQYFGPGTRLLVL.

The chain joins TRBV10-3 to TRBJ2-3; D is perhaps TRBD1 or TRBD2 (5 bases each). Trimming pared 5 bases from V and 4 bases from J, leaving 13 bases between. The CDR3 sequence is 14 residues long. Germline V CDR1 and CDR2: ENHRY, SYGVKD. CDR3 sequence reads: CAISSGGFADTQYF. The DNA of the CDR3 is TGTGCCATCAGTAGTGGGGGTTTTGCAGATACGCAGTATTTT.

Details on this clone: The junction shows a germline mismatch at one end, possibly a read error. The V and J genes are TRBV5-8 and TRBJ2-7; unclear D gene. The CDR3 covers 8 residues. Germline V gives CDR1 SGHTS, CDR2 YDEGEE. In nucleotides, the CDR3 is TGTGCCAGCAGCTGGACCAACTTC. The encoded protein is CASSWTNF.